Listed here are 30 T cell receptor beta chains from one sample, sequenced in a study of T cells expressing NK-cell markers. TCRdb re-called the 5' RACE reads and catalogs CDR3 proteins one per entry, DNA excluded. The table for this sample gives about 540,000 distinct CDR3 sequences. The sample taken for sequencing was blood T cells: a sorted CD56 or NKG2C T cell subset, CD4+ or CD8+ T cells, or bulk PBMC T cells (not recorded which). The receptors come from a man between 18 and 35 years old in good health.

This chain connects TRBV29-1 to TRBJ2-7; checking the TCRdb D call of TRBD1 is not possible without DNA. The CDR3 sequence is 14 residues long. Germline CDR1 and CDR2: SQVTM and ANQGSEA. This chain's CDR3 is CSGTLGTGGEAQYF.

This rearrangement joins TRBV7-9 to TRBJ2-3; absent DNA, TCRdb's TRBD2 call cannot be checked. From germline, CDR1 is SEHNR and CDR2 FQNEAQ (reference sequence). The CDR3 is 15 residues long. The CDR3 protein is CASSLAVGPTDTQYF.

CDR3 region: CASSYPQPISYEQYF. V and J are TRBV6-2 or TRBV6-3 and TRBJ2-7. The CDR3 runs to 15 residues. CDR1 is MNHEY and CDR2 is SVGEGT in the germline V gene.

The J gene is TRBJ2-6, the V gene TRBV7-6. In germline, CDR1 is SGHVS, CDR2 FNYEAQ. This CDR3 has 12 amino acids. The CDR3 loop reads CASSLDGNVLTF. Drawing the rest from reference TRBV7-6 and TRBJ2-6, the complete variable domain is GAGVSQSPRYKVTKRGQDVALRCDPISGHVSLYWYRQALGQGPEFLTYFNYEAQQDKSGLPNDRFSAERPEGSISTLTIQRTEQRDSAMYRCASSLDGNVLTFGAGSRLTVL.

The chain is built from TRBV9 and TRBJ2-1; TCRdb's D call of TRBD2 is untestable without DNA. This CDR3 region has 15 residues. The germline V gene encodes CDR1 SGDLS and CDR2 YYNGEE. CDR3 sequence: CASSVDGTLYNEQFF.

V is TRBV6-5 and J is TRBJ1-1; lacking DNA, the TRBD1 call made by TCRdb goes unchecked. Germline V gives CDR1 MNHEY, CDR2 SVGAGI. The CDR3 spans 13 residues. The CDR3 is CASSYAGEGEAFF.

The gene calls are TRBV5-1 and TRBJ2-5. The germline V gene has CDR1 SGHRS and CDR2 YFSETQ. The CDR3 spans 13 residues. The chain's CDR3 is CASSFHLRETQYF.

This chain connects TRBV6-1 to TRBJ2-7; TCRdb lists TRBD1, though no DNA is available to test this call. CDR3 length: 15 amino acids. Looked up from germline, CDR1 is MNHNS and CDR2 is SASEGT. This CDR3 is CASSEARQGFYEQYF.

The chain recombines TRBV5-1 with TRBJ2-1; checking the TCRdb D call of TRBD2 is not possible without DNA. Germline CDR1 reads SGHRS; CDR2 reads YFSETQ. The CDR3 loop spans 14 amino acids. CDR3 loop: CASSLTPEGNEQFF.

The chain links TRBV7-2 to TRBJ2-1; with no DNA, the TCRdb D assignment of TRBD1 cannot be verified. Germline lookup yields CDR1 SGHTA and CDR2 FQGNSA. The CDR3 runs 16 residues. The CDR3 loop is CASSLAKGASYNEQFF.

CDR3 amino acids: CASSYSTSGLAGLIDTQYF. The chain combines TRBV6-5 with TRBJ2-3; with no DNA, the TCRdb D assignment of TRBD2 cannot be verified. This CDR3 region has 19 residues. CDR1 is MNHEY, CDR2 SVGAGI, per germline.

The V call is TRBV5-5, the J call TRBJ2-3; TCRdb lists TRBD2, though no DNA is available to test this call. This CDR3 is 14 amino acids long. In germline, CDR1 is SGHKS, CDR2 YYEKEE (reference sequence). The CDR3 spells CASSFPGRADTQYF.

The CDR3: CSAFRLVEADTQYF. The V and J genes are TRBV20-1 and TRBJ2-3; as DNA is missing, the TRBD2 call by TCRdb cannot be tested. Germline V lookup: CDR1 DFQATT, CDR2 SNEGSKA (reference sequence). This CDR3 has 14 amino acids.

The chain links TRBV30 to TRBJ2-1; lacking DNA, the TRBD2 call made by TCRdb goes unchecked. Germline V gene sequence: CDR1 GTSNPN, CDR2 SVGIG (reference sequence). There are 15 residues in the CDR3. The CDR3 here is CAWVTEGLVQNEQFF.

This sequence joins TRBV24-1 and TRBJ2-5. CDR1 KGHDR and CDR2 SFDVKD come from the germline V gene. The CDR3 is 13 amino acids. CDR3 residues: CATSEAPTETQYF.

J is TRBJ1-6 and V is TRBV27; TCRdb names TRBD1, which stays unverified in the absence of DNA. This CDR3 has 17 amino acids. CDR1 and CDR2 from the germline V gene are MNHEY and SMNVEV (reference sequence). CDR3 in amino acids: CASSSFLTGAENSPLHF.

The chain combines TRBV30 with TRBJ2-5; TCRdb designates TRBD2, a call that cannot be tested without DNA. Germline values: CDR1 GTSNPN, CDR2 SVGIG (reference sequence). The CDR3 is 12 residues long. CDR3 residues: CARTSGGETQYF. Complete variable domain (other parts from reference TRBV30 and TRBJ2-5): SQTIHQWPATLVQPVGSPLSLECTVEGTSNPNLYWYRQAAGRGLQLLFYSVGIGQISSEVPQNLSASRPQDRQFILSSKKLLLSDSGFYLCARTSGGETQYFGPGTRLLVL.

V and J are TRBV28 and TRBJ2-6. CDR3 size: 16 residues. Germline V gene lookup returns CDR1 MDHEN and CDR2 SYDVKM. The CDR3 region is CASGKLIASGANVLTF.

The chain couples TRBV12-3 or TRBV12-4 to TRBJ2-6; absent DNA, TCRdb's TRBD2 call cannot be checked. This CDR3 region has 16 residues. CDR3 sequence: CASRVTSLSGANVLTF.

The rearrangement links TRBV27 to TRBJ2-5. Germline CDR1 and CDR2: MNHEY and SMNVEV (reference sequence). This CDR3 has 15 residues. The CDR3: CASSLGLVGVETQYF.

The genes are TRBV29-1 and TRBJ2-5; TCRdb returns TRBD1, unconfirmable since there is no DNA. Germline values: CDR1 SQVTM, CDR2 ANQGSEA. The CDR3 has 15 residues. The CDR3 loop reads CSVAGTGGKQETQYF.

The chain carries TRBV5-1 and TRBJ1-5; TCRdb's D call, TRBD1, is unchecked because there is no DNA. The CDR3 has 16 amino acids. Germline V gives CDR1 SGHRS, CDR2 YFSETQ. The chain's CDR3 is CASSLGDREGDQPQHF.

V usage is TRBV27 and J usage is TRBJ2-4; TCRdb's D call of TRBD1 is untestable without DNA. Germline V gives CDR1 MNHEY, CDR2 SMNVEV (reference sequence). This CDR3 is 19 amino acids long. CDR3 sequence reads: CASSLWGQGAPGAKNIQYF.

The J gene is TRBJ2-1, the V gene TRBV5-5. The CDR3 is 13 residues long. Germline assignment: CDR1 SGHKS and CDR2 YYEKEE (reference sequence). The CDR3 region is CASSPFAVDEQFF.

The chain has TRBV3-1 and TRBJ2-2; absent DNA, TCRdb's TRBD1 call cannot be checked. This CDR3 is 13 amino acids long. Germline loops: CDR1 LGHDT, CDR2 YNNKEL (reference sequence). The CDR3 sequence is CASSQPRGRELFF.

V is TRBV20-1 and J is TRBJ1-3; TCRdb indicates TRBD1, and absent DNA this call remains unverified. Germline assignment: CDR1 DFQATT and CDR2 SNEGSKA (reference sequence). The CDR3 length is 11 residues. The CDR3 loop is CSVLRGDTIYF.

V usage is TRBV6-1 and J usage is TRBJ2-2; TCRdb outputs TRBD2, but without DNA this stays unchecked. The length of the CDR3 is 17 residues. From germline, CDR1 is MNHNS and CDR2 SASEGT. The CDR3 sequence: CASSEAGGGWGTGELFF.

This sequence joins TRBV5-5 and TRBJ2-1. This CDR3 region has 16 residues. Germline V gives CDR1 SGHKS, CDR2 YYEKEE (reference sequence). The CDR3 region is CASSLGRSHSYNEQFF.

This chain joins TRBV5-1 and TRBJ2-3; without DNA, the TCRdb call of TRBD2 cannot be checked. The CDR3 is 13 residues long. Germline loops: CDR1 SGHRS, CDR2 YFSETQ. CDR3 in amino acids: CASTAGGGNTQYF.

This chain links TRBV5-1 with TRBJ2-1; absent DNA, TCRdb's TRBD2 call cannot be checked. The CDR3 has 16 amino acids. In germline, CDR1 is SGHRS, CDR2 YFSETQ. CDR3 residues: CASSLPNGLRSDEQFF.